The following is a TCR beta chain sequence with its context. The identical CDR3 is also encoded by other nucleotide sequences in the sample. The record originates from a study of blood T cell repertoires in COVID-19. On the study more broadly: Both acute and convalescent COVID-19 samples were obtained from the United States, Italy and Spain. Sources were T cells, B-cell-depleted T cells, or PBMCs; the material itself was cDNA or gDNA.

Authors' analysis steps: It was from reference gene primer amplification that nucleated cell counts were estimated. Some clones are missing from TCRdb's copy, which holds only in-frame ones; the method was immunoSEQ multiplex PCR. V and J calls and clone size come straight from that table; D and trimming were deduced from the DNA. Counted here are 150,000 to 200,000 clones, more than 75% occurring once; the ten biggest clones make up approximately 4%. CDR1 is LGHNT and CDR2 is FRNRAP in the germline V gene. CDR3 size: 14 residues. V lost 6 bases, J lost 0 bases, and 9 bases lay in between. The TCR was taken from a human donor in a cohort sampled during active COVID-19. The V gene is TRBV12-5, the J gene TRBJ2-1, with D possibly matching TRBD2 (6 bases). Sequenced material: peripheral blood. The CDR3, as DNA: TGTGCTAGTGGGGACGGGAGCTCCTACAATGAGCAGTTCTTC. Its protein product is CASGDGSSYNEQFF.